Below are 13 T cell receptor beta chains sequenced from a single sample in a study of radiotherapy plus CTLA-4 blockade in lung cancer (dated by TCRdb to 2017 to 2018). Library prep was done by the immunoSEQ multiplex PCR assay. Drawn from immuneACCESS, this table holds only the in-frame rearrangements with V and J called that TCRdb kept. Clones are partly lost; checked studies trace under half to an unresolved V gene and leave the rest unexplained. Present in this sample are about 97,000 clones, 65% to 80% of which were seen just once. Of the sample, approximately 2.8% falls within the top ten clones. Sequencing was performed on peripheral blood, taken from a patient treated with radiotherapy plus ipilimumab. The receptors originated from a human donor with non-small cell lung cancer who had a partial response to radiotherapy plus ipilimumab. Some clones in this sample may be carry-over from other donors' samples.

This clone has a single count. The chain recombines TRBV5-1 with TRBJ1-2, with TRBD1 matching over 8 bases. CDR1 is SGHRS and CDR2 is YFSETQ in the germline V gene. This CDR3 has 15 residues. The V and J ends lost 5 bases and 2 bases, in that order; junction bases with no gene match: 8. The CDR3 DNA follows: TGCGCCAGCAGTTCAGGGGGCGGATTAAACTATGGCTACACCTTC. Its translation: CASSSGGGLNYGYTF.

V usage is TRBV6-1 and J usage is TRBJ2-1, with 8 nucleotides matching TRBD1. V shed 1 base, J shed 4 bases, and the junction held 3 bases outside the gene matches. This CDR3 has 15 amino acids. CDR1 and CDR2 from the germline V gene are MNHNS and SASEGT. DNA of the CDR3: TGTGCCAGCAGTGAAGGGGGGGACAGGTACAATGAGCAGTTCTTC. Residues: CASSEGGDRYNEQFF.

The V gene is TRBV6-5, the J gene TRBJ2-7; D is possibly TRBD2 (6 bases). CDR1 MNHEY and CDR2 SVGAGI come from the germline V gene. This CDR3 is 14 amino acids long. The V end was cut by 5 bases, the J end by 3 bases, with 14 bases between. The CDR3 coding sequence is TGTGCCAGCAGTCAAGCCCAGGGACTCTACGAGCAGTACTTC. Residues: CASSQAQGLYEQYF.

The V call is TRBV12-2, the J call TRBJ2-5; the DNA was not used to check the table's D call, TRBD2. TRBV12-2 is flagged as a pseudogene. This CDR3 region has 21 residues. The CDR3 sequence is CASRLLPSRGLAGGPLETQYF. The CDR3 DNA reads TGTGCAAGTCGCTTACTCCCCTCGAGGGGACTAGCGGGAGGGCCGTTAGAGACCCAGTACTTC.

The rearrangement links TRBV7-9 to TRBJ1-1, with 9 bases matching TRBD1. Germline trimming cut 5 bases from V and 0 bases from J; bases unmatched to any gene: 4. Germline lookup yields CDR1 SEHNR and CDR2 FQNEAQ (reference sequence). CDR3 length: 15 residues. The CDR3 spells CASSPGTGLNTEAFF. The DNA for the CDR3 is TGTGCCAGCAGCCCGGGGACAGGGCTGAACACTGAAGCTTTCTTT.

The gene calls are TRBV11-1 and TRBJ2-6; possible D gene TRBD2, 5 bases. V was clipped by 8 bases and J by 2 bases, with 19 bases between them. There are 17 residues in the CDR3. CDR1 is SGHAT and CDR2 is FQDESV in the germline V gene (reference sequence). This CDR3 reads CASYSGKVGTGANVLTF. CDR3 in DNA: TGTGCCAGCTACTCGGGGAAGGTCGGGACTGGGGCCAACGTCCTGACTTTC.

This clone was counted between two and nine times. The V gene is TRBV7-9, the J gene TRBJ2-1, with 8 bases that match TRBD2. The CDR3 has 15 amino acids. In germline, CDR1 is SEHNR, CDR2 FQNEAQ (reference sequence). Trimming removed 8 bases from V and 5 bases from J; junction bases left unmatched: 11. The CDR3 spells CASGGGRISHNEQFF. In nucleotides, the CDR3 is TGTGCCAGCGGAGGCGGGAGGATATCCCACAATGAGCAGTTCTTC.

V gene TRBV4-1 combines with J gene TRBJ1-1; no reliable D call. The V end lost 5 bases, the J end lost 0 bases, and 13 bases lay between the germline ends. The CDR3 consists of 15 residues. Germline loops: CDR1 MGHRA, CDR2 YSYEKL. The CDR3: CASSSSRRVNTEAFF. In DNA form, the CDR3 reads TGCGCCAGCAGCTCGAGCAGGCGCGTGAACACTGAAGCTTTCTTT.

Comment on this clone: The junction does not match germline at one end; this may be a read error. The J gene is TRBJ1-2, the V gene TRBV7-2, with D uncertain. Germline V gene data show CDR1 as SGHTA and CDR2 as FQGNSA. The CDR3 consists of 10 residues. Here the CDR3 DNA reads TGTGCCAGCAGCTTGGAGGTGGGATACTTC. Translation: CASSLEVGYF.

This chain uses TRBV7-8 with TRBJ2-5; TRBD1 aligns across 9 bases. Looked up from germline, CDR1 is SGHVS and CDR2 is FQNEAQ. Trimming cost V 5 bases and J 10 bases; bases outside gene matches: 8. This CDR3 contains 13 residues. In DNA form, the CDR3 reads TGTGCCAGCAGCGCTGGGACAGGGTTTGACCAGTACTTC. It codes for CASSAGTGFDQYF.

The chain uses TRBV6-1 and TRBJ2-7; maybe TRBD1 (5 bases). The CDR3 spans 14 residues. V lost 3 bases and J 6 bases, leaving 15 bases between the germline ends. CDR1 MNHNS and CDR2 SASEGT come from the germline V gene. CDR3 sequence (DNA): TGTGCCAGCAGTGATCTGCCAGGGCTGGGCGAGCAGTACTTC. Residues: CASSDLPGLGEQYF.

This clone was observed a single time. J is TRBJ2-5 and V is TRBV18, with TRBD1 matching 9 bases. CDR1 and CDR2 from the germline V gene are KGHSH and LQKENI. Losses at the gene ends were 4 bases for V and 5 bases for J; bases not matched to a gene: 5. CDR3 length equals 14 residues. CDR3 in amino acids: CASSLGQGQETQYF. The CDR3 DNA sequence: TGTGCCAGCTCACTTGGACAGGGGCAGGAGACCCAGTACTTC.

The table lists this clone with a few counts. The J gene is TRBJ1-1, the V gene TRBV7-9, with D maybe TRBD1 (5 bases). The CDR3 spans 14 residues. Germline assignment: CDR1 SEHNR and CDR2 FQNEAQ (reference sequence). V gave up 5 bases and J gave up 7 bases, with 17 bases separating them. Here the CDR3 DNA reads TGTGCCAGCAGCGGGAACGCAGCAACAGGTGAAGCTTTCTTT. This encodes CASSGNAATGEAFF.